This T cell receptor (beta chain) was identified during a study of cytomegalovirus exposure and HLA in healthy donors. Study-level background: Both the 95 to 150 validation repertoires and the approximately 700 first-cohort repertoires used the same platform, as reported by a later analysis. Findings and caveats of the study: Listed as cytomegalovirus-associated were over 150 TCR beta chains. Three chains tied to CMV proved CMV antigen-specific in vitro.

The CDR3 consists of 13 residues. V lost 8 bases to trimming and J lost 4 bases; unmatched junction nucleotides: 4. Germline V lookup: CDR1 MDHEN, CDR2 SYDVKM. With regard to this clone: Its cognate antigen is unknown.

This table comes from immunoSEQ multiplex PCR, and its TCRdb copy is limited to in-frame clones, with some not included. This table has about 63,000 clones, more than 80% appearing once. V is TRBV28 and J is TRBJ1-4, with 7 nucleotides matching TRBD1. The TCR comes from a woman aged 18 to 35 in good health and CMV-seronegative. Sequencing was done on a sample of PBMCs. CDR3 sequence: CASRDSRNEKLFF. The CDR3 DNA reads as TGTGCCAGCCGGGACAGTCGTAATGAAAAACTGTTTTTT.